This TCR beta chain was captured by sequencing in a study of blood T cell repertoires in COVID-19. Looking at the study overall: T cells, B-cell-depleted T cells, or PBMCs supplied cDNA or gDNA.

This clone was counted between two and nine times. As originally analysed: Amplification of reference gene primers provided the estimated nucleated cell counts. Sequencing was performed with immunoSEQ multiplex PCR; in TCRdb, only in-frame clones are kept and a portion is missing. D and trimming were read from the DNA, whereas the V and J calls and clone size are those reported in that table. Of under 75,000 clones listed, 84% are singletons. V lost 9 bases, J lost 0 bases, and 9 bases lay in between. The CDR3 spans 13 residues. Germline V gene sequence: CDR1 KGHDR, CDR2 SFDVKD. The source is a man in his sixties with COVID-19, enrolled during active disease. The gene calls are TRBV24-1 and TRBJ2-3; D perhaps matches TRBD2 (6 bases). The source material was peripheral blood. In nucleotides, the CDR3 is TGTGCCACCGAAAGCGGGAGCACAGATACGCAGTATTTT. It codes for CATESGSTDTQYF.